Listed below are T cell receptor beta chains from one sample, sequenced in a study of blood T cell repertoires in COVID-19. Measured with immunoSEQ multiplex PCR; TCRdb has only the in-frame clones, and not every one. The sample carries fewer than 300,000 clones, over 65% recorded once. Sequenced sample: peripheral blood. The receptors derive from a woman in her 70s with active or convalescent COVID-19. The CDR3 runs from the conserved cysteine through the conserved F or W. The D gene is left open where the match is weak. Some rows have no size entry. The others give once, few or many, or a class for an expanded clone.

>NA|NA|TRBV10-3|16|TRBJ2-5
CAISEFVDSGQETQYF
TGTGCCATCAGTGAATTTGTCGATAGCGGACAAGAGACCCAGTACTTC
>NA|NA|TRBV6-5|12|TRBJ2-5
CASSSTGWTQYF
TGTGCCAGCAGTTCGACGGGGTGGACCCAGTACTTC
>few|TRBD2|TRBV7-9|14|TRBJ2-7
CASSPGTSGRGQYF
TGTGCCAGCAGCCCCGGGACTAGCGGCAGGGGGCAGTACTTC
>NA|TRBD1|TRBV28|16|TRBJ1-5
CASSPGQGGSYQPQHF
TGTGCCAGCAGTCCCGGGCAGGGGGGCTCGTATCAGCCCCAGCATTTT
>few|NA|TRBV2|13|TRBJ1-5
CASGAESNQPQHF
TGTGCCAGCGGGGCGGAGAGCAATCAGCCCCAGCATTTT
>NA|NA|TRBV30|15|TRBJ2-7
CACSRGGGALGEQYF
TGTGCCTGTTCTCGGGGTGGGGGCGCATTGGGCGAGCAGTACTTC
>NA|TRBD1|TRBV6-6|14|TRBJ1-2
CASRTGTGFNGYTF
TGTGCCAGCAGGACCGGGACAGGGTTCAATGGCTACACCTTC
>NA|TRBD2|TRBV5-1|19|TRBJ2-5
CASSTQTSGGTLDQETQYF
TGCGCCAGCAGTACCCAGACTAGCGGGGGGACCCTTGACCAAGAGACCCAGTACTTC
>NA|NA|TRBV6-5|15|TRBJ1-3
CASSYEGTYGNTIYF
TGTGCCAGCAGTTACGAGGGAACGTACGGAAACACCATATATTTT
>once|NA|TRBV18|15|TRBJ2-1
CASSPGQSSYNEQFF
TGTGCCAGCTCACCGGGGCAGAGCTCCTACAATGAGCAGTTCTTC
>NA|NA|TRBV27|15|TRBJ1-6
CASSLVFPSNSPLHF
TGTGCCAGCAGTTTAGTTTTCCCCTCTAATTCACCCCTCCACTTT
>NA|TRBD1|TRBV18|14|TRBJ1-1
CASSPDRGRTEAFF
TGTGCCAGCTCACCGGACAGGGGAAGAACTGAAGCTTTCTTT
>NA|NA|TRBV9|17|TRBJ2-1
CASSSRGGTHSYNEQFF
TGTGCCAGCAGTTCCCGGGGTGGGACTCACTCCTACAATGAGCAGTTCTTC
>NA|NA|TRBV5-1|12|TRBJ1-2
CASSFNRDGYTF
TGCGCCAGCAGCTTCAACAGGGATGGCTACACCTTC
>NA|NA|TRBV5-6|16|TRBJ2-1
CASSGGTVPTYNEQFF
TGTGCCAGCAGCGGGGGGACGGTTCCTACCTACAATGAGCAGTTCTTC
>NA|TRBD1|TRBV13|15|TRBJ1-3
CASSFDRASGNTIYF
TGTGCCAGCAGCTTCGACAGGGCGTCGGGAAACACCATATATTTT
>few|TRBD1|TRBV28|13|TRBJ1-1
CATFGQGNTEAFF
TGTGCCACCTTCGGACAGGGGAACACTGAAGCTTTCTTT
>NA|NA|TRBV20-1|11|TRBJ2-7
CSASPPHEQYF
TGCAGTGCTAGTCCTCCCCACGAGCAGTACTTC
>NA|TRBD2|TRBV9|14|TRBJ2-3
CASSVDYTSGVRYF
TGTGCCAGCAGCGTAGACTACACTAGCGGCGTACGGTATTTT
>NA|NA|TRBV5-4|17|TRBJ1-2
CASSLGGGAGANYGYTF
TGTGCCAGCAGCTTAGGTGGTGGGGCAGGGGCTAACTATGGCTACACCTTC
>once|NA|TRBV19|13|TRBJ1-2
CASSKGRDYGYTF
TGTGCCAGTAGTAAGGGCAGGGACTATGGCTACACCTTC
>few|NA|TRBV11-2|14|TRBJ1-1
CASSLIYWNTEAFF
TGTGCCAGCAGCTTAATATACTGGAACACTGAAGCTTTCTTT
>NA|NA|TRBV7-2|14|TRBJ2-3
CASTAQRVTDTQYF
TGTGCCAGCACCGCCCAGCGAGTCACAGATACGCAGTATTTT
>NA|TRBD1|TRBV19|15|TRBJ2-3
CASSRTGGFVDTQYF
TGTGCCAGTAGTCGGACAGGGGGCTTTGTAGATACGCAGTATTTT
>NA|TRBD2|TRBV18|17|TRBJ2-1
CASSPKTGGPQGHEQFF
TGTGCCAGCTCACCAAAGACGGGAGGGCCTCAGGGCCATGAGCAGTTCTTC
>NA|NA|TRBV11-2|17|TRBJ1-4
CASSLGRGWATNEKLFF
TGTGCCAGCAGCTTGGGCAGGGGCTGGGCAACTAATGAAAAACTGTTTTTT
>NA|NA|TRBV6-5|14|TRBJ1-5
CASRQGSHNQPQHF
TGTGCCAGCAGGCAGGGATCTCATAATCAGCCCCAGCATTTT
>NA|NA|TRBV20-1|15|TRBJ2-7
CSASHHPGLSYEQYF
TGCAGTGCTAGTCACCACCCGGGACTCTCCTACGAGCAGTACTTC
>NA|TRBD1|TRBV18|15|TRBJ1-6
CASSPQGGGNSPLHF
TGTGCCAGCTCACCTCAGGGGGGTGGTAATTCACCCCTCCACTTT
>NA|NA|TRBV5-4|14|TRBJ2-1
CASSRNRNDNEQFF
TGTGCCAGCAGCCGGAACAGGAATGACAATGAGCAGTTCTTC
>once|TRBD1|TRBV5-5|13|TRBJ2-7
CASFRTGVSEQYF
TGTGCCAGCTTTAGGACAGGGGTTAGCGAGCAGTACTTC
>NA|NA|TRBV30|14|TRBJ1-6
CAWSAKGLQSPLHF
TGTGCCTGGAGTGCTAAGGGACTCCAGTCACCCCTCCACTTT